The clone carrying this T cell receptor (beta chain) has a handful of counts. Time point specified: pre-sensitization, week 0. Documented treatment: therapeutic diphenylcyclopropenone sensitization with weekly scalp DPC. This sample was taken from a study of human T cells and chemical hapten exposure. The library attached unique molecular identifiers to individual cDNA molecules. TCRdb ran MiXCR on the RACE reads and lists one entry per CDR3 protein. The data hold about 250,000 distinct CDR3 sequences, with 7.5% to 9% observed a single time. The V gene lost 5 bases and the J gene lost 4 bases, with 12 bases spanning the gap. This CDR3 comprises 15 residues. In germline, CDR1 is SEHNR, CDR2 FQNEAQ (reference sequence).

Material: whole blood, obtained in connection with sensitization to the hapten diphenylcyclopropenone (DPC). J is TRBJ2-6 and V is TRBV7-9; weak D call: TRBD1 (6 bases). This receptor was obtained from a man between 18 and 35 years old with alopecia areata. Some clones in this sample may be carry-over from other donors' samples. This CDR3 reads CASSITGPGANVLTF. In DNA, the CDR3 is TGTGCCAGCAGCATCACAGGGCCCGGGGCCAACGTCCTGACTTTC.